The present entry profiles one TCR beta chain with its context. Its antigen remains unknown. The data derive from a study of Ad26.COV2.S vaccination and SARS-CoV-2 variants. Study-wide background: Recipients of Ad26.COV2.S got it intramuscularly, once or twice 56 days apart.

The CDR3 covers 16 residues. From germline, CDR1 is SGHNT and CDR2 YYREEE (reference sequence). Losses at the gene ends were 2 bases for V and 0 bases for J; bases not matched to a gene: 5. The treatment is: roughly 19 received Ad26.COV2.S at low or high dose, single or two shots; 5 received placebo; per-sample allocation not given. Sampling occurred on day 63 after the first vaccine or placebo injection. Points from the study as a whole: People who got the vaccine had more spike-specific TCR breadth than people who got placebo.

Sequenced by immunoSEQ multiplex PCR; TCRdb stores in-frame clones only, minus some. The sample contains some 340,000 clones, about 85% of which appear only once. This material consisted of peripheral blood, taken in a trial of Ad26.COV2.S vaccine versus placebo. This chain connects TRBV5-4 to TRBJ1-3; the match to TRBD1 covers 7 bases. This sequence originates from a person between 18 and 65 years old who received the Ad26.COV2.S COVID-19 vaccine or a placebo. CDR3 amino acids: CASSFPGQDSGNTIYF. In DNA form, the CDR3 reads TGTGCCAGCAGCTTCCCCGGACAGGACTCTGGAAACACCATATATTTT.